The rows below give T cell receptor beta chains drawn from one sample of a study of breast tumors, draining lymph nodes, adjacent tissues. TCRdb re-called the multiplex PCR reads through MiXCR, storing one row per CDR3 protein. The data show approximately 230,000 distinct CDR3 sequences, 30% to 35% seen once. Source material: axillary lymph node tissue. Receptor source: a female donor with breast cancer. Some clones in this sample may be carry-over from other donors' samples. Both conserved end residues are part of each CDR3. Fields, in order: V gene, CDR3 protein.

V: TRBV7-2; CDR3: CASSLQGFAYEQYF
V: TRBV7-2; CDR3: CASSLEGQADTIYF
V: TRBV5-8; CDR3: CASSLNRGPGGYTF
V: TRBV11-2; CDR3: CASSLRGWNTEAFF
V: TRBV6-1; CDR3: CASRLLGGGGNQPQHF
V: TRBV20-1; CDR3: CSARDLSTQSF
V: TRBV5-6; CDR3: CASSYDMATEAFF
V: TRBV19; CDR3: CASSAGTGANYGYTF
V: TRBV20-1; CDR3: CSARGRGPNNEQFF
V: TRBV3-1; CDR3: CASSRQSGYNEQFF
V: TRBV2; CDR3: CASSGQAGTWEKLFF
V: TRBV10-3; CDR3: CAISESIGTRSYEQYF
V: TRBV4-1; CDR3: CASSPGPDSYNEQFF
V: TRBV6-6; CDR3: CASSYPGGPYEQYF
V: TRBV5-1; CDR3: CASSLGGSGSYEQYF
V: TRBV10-2; CDR3: CASSYVSSGANVLTF
V: TRBV7-9; CDR3: CASSQDTLNEKLFF
V: TRBV7-9; CDR3: CASSPRVGLAGEETQYF
V: TRBV7-2; CDR3: CASSPGGVREQYF
V: TRBV2; CDR3: CASSGGQGTYNEQFF
V: TRBV7-6; CDR3: CASSPSGKYFGVAGAQPQHF
V: TRBV14; CDR3: CASSQVRNRGMETQYF
V: TRBV11-2; CDR3: CASSPIRGRDYGYTF
V: TRBV28; CDR3: CASSSAGRNEKLFF
V: TRBV7-9; CDR3: CASKEAGSNQPQHF
V: TRBV20-1; CDR3: CSARGSGGAGDTQYF
V: TRBV4-3; CDR3: CASSQGSGDTEAFF
V: TRBV7-8; CDR3: CASSLVPRVVKNTEAFF
V: TRBV11-2; CDR3: CASSLMPSYEQYF
V: TRBV6-2/TRBV6-3; CDR3: CASKRTSGTYEQYF
V: TRBV4-3; CDR3: CASSQAANTGELFF
V: TRBV2; CDR3: CASSERDRAGANVLTF
V: TRBV29-1; CDR3: CSVGFGTGTGELFF
V: TRBV6-1; CDR3: CASWRGEGTYNSPLHF
V: TRBV27; CDR3: CASSLKRVNSPLHF
V: TRBV27; CDR3: CASSLYPAQDYNSPLHF
V: TRBV19; CDR3: CASSMPGGVSYNEQFF
V: TRBV7-3; CDR3: CASSEGGGRGRGQPQHF
V: TRBV4-3; CDR3: CASSQGATSGGGETQYF
V: TRBV7-3; CDR3: CASSLMPGLNTGELFF
V: TRBV3-1; CDR3: CASSQGTSGGFAQYF
V: TRBV7-8; CDR3: CASSKRQGRTNQPQHF